This TCR beta chain was documented in a study of control samples from healthy donors and cancer patients. Some clones are missing from TCRdb's copy, which holds only in-frame ones; the method was immunoSEQ multiplex PCR. This table has 100,000 to 150,000 clones, around 93% appearing once. The germline V gene has CDR1 MNHEY and CDR2 SVGAGI. CDR3 length equals 14 residues. The V gene end was trimmed by 6 bases and the J gene end by 0 bases; junction bases not matched to a gene: 4. Sequences were obtained from blood. The chain carries TRBV6-5 and TRBJ1-2, with 7 bases that match TRBD1. The sequence derives from a man aged 18 to 35 in good health. The CDR3 spells CASSPGQSNYGYTF. DNA for the CDR3: TGTGCCAGCAGCCCGGGACAGTCTAACTATGGCTACACCTTC.